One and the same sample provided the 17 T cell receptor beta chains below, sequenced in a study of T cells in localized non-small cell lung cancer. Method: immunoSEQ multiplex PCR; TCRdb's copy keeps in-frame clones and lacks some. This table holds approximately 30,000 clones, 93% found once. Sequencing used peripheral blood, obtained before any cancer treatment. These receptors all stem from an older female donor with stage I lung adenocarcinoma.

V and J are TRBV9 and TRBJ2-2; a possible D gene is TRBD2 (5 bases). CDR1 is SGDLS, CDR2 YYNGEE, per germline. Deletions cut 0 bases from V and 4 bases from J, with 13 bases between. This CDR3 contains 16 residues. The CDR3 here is CASSVVSSGITGELFF. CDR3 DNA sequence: TGTGCCAGCAGCGTAGTTAGTTCCGGGATCACCGGGGAGCTGTTTTTT.

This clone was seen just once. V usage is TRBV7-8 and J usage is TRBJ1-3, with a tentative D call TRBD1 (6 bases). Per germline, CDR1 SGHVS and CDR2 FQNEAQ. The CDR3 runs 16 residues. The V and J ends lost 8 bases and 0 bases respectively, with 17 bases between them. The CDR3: CASRRGAQSSGNTIYF. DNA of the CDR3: TGTGCCAGCCGTCGGGGGGCTCAAAGCTCTGGAAACACCATATATTTT. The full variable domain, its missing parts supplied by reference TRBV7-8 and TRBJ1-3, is GAGVSQSPRYKVAKRGQDVALRCDPISGHVSLFWYQQALGQGPEFLTYFQNEAQLDKSGLPSDRFFAERPEGSVSTLKIQRTQQEDSAVYLCASRRGAQSSGNTIYFGEGSWLTVV.

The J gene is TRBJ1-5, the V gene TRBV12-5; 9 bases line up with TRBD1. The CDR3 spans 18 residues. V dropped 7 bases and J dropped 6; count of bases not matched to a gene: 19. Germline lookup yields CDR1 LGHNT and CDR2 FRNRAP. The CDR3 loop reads CASATGGWGNANRQPQHF. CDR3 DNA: TGTGCTAGTGCCACAGGGGGCTGGGGTAACGCAAACCGTCAGCCCCAGCATTTT.

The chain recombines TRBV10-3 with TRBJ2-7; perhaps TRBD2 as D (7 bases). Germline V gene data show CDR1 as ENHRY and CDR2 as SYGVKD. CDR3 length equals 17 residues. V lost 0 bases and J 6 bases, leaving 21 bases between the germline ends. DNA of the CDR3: TGTGCCATCAGTGAGTCGTCGGGGGGCCGGTTCCGCCTCGAGCAGTACTTC. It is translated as CAISESSGGRFRLEQYF.

CDR3 protein: CASSLVGFVRGGNQPQHF. CDR3 in DNA: TGCGCCAGCAGCTTAGTCGGGTTCGTCAGGGGCGGCAATCAGCCCCAGCATTTT. The rearrangement uses TRBV5-1 and TRBJ1-5, with D tentatively TRBD1 (6 bases). CDR3 size: 18 residues. Trimming pared 2 bases from V and 2 bases from J, leaving 20 bases between. Germline CDR1 reads SGHRS; CDR2 reads YFSETQ.

CDR3 in amino acids: CASSWASGGLRNEQFF. The CDR3 nucleotides are TGTGCCAGCAGTTGGGCTAGCGGGGGGCTACGTAATGAGCAGTTCTTC. The V and J genes are TRBV6-6 and TRBJ2-1; 11 bases are a match to TRBD2. The CDR3 runs 16 residues. The ends lost 4 bases at V and 7 bases at J; junction bases unmatched: 9. Germline V lookup: CDR1 MNHNY, CDR2 SVGAGI (reference sequence).

Written as DNA, the CDR3 is TGTGCCAGCAGCGCGGGACAGGGAACCAACGAGCAGTACTTC. Translation gives CASSAGQGTNEQYF. This sequence joins TRBV9 and TRBJ2-7; TRBD1 agrees at 9 bases. The CDR3 contains 14 residues. Per the germline V gene, CDR1 is SGDLS and CDR2 is YYNGEE. With V trimmed by 3 bases and J by 5 bases, 6 bases remained unmatched. Combining the CDR3 with reference TRBV9 and TRBJ2-7 gives the whole variable domain DSGVTQTPKHLITATGQRVTLRCSPRSGDLSVYWYQQSLDQGLQFLIQYYNGEERAKGNILERFSAQQFPDLHSELNLSSLELGDSALYFCASSAGQGTNEQYFGPGTRLTVT.

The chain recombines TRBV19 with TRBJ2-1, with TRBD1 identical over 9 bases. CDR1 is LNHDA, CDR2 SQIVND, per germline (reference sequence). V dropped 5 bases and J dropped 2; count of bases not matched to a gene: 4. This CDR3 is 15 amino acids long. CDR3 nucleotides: TGTGCCAGTAGTGTACAGGGGGCAACCTACAATGAGCAGTTCTTC. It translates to CASSVQGATYNEQFF.

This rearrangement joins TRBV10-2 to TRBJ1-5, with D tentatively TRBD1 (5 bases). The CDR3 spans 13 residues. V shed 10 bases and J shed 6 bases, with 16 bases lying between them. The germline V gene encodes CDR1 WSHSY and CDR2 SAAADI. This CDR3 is CATSKGQGQPQHF. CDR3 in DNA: TGCGCCACCTCGAAGGGGCAGGGTCAGCCCCAGCATTTT.

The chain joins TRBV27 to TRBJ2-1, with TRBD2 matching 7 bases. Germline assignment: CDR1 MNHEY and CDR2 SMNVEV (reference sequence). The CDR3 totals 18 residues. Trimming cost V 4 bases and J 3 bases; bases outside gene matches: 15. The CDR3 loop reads CASSSDEGSGSLYNEQFF. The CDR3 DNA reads TGTGCCAGCAGTTCTGACGAGGGTAGCGGGTCACTCTACAATGAGCAGTTCTTC.

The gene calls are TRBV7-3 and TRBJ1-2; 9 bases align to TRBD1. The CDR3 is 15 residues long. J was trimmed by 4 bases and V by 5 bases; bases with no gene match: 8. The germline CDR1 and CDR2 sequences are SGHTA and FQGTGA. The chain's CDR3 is CASSLQGAQVYGYTF. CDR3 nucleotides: TGTGCCAGCAGCCTACAGGGGGCACAGGTCTATGGCTACACCTTC.

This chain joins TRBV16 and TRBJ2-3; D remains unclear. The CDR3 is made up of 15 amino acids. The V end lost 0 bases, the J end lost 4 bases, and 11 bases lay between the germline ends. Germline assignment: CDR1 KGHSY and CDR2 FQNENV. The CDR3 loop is CASSQSGVRSDTQYF. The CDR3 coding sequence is TGTGCCAGCAGCCAATCAGGAGTAAGGTCAGATACGCAGTATTTT.

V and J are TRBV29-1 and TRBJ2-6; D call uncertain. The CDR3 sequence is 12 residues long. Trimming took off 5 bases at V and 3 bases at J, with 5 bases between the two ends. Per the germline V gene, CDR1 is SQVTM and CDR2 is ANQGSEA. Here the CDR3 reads CSVSFGANVLTF. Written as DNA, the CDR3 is TGCAGCGTTAGCTTTGGGGCCAACGTCCTGACTTTC.

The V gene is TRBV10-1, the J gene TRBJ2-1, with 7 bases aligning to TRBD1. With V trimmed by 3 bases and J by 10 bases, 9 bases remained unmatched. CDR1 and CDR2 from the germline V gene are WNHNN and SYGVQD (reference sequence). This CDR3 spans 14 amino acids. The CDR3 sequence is CASSEGTAKGEQFF. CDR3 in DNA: TGCGCCAGCAGTGAAGGGACAGCCAAGGGAGAGCAGTTCTTC.

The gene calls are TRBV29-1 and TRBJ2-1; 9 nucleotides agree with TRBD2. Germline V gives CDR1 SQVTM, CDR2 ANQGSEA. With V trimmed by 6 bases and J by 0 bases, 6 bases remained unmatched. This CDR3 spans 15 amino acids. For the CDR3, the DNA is TGCAGCGTCCTTAGCGGGGGAAGCTCCTACAATGAGCAGTTCTTC. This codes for CSVLSGGSSYNEQFF.

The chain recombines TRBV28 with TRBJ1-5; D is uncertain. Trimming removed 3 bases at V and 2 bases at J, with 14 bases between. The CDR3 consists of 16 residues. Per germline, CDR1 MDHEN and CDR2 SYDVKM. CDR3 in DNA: TGTGCCAGCAGTTTGCCTGGAGGGATGGGCAATCAGCCCCAGCATTTT. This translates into CASSLPGGMGNQPQHF.

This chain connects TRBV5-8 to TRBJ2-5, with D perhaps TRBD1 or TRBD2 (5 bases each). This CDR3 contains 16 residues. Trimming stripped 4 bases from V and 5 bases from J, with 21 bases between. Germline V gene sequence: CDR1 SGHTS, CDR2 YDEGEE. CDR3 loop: CASSPFGTLGGETQYF. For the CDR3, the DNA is TGTGCCAGCAGCCCCTTCGGGACGCTGGGTGGGGAGACCCAGTACTTC.